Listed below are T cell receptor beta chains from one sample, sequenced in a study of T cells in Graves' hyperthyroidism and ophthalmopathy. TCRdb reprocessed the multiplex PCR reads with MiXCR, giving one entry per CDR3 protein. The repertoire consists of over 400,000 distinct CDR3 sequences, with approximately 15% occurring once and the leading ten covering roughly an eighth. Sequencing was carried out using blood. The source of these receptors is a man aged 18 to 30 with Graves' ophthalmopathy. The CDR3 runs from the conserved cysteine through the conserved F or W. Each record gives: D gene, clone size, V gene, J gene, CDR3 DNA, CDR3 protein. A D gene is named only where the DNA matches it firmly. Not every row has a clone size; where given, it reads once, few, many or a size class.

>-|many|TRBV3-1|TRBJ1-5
TGTGCCAGCAGCCAGGGGACGGATAGCAATCAGCCCCAGCATTTT
CASSQGTDSNQPQHF
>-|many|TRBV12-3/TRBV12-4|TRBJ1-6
TGTGCCAGCAGTCGTACCGGGGGCGGGAATTCACCCCTCCACTTT
CASSRTGGGNSPLHF
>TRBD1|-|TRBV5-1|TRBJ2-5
TGCGCCAGCAGCTGGGGACAGGGAAGGGAGACCCAGTACTTC
CASSWGQGRETQYF
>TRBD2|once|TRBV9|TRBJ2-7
TGTGCCAGCAGCCACGGGACTAGCGGGGGCGGGGAGCAGTACTTC
CASSHGTSGGGEQYF
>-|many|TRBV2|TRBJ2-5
TGTGCCAGCAGTGCAGACAACCAAGAGACCCAGTACTTC
CASSADNQETQYF
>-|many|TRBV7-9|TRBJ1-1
TGTGCCAGTGTTAAGACTGAAGCTTTCTTT
CASVKTEAFF
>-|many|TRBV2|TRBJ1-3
TGTGCCAGCGGCCAGGGGTACTCTGGAAACACCATATATTTT
CASGQGYSGNTIYF
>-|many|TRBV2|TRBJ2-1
TGTGCCAGCAGTCCGACTAGAAATGAGCAGTTCTTC
CASSPTRNEQFF
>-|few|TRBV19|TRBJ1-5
TGTGCCAGTAGTATGTATCTTTATAGCAATCAGCCCCAGCATTTT
CASSMYLYSNQPQHF
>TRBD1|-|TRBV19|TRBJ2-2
TGTGCCAGTAGTAAGCGACAGGGTACGAACACCGGGGAGCTGTTTTTT
CASSKRQGTNTGELFF
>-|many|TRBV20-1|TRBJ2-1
TGCAGTGCTACCCTCCTGAGGGGAACCCATGAGCAGTTCTTC
CSATLLRGTHEQFF
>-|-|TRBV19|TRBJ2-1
TGTGCCAGTAAAGGGGTCCCCACAGGGTCGTACAATGAGCAGTTCTTC
CASKGVPTGSYNEQFF
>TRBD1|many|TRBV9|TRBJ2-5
TGTGCCAGCAGCGGGACAGGGCCACAAGAGACCCAGTACTTC
CASSGTGPQETQYF
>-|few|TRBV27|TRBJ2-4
TGTGCCAGCAGTTTGGCAGGAGTGGCCAAAAACATTCAGTACTTC
CASSLAGVAKNIQYF
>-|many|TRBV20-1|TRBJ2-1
TGCAGTGCTAGTCGGGCCAATGAGCAGTTCTTC
CSASRANEQFF
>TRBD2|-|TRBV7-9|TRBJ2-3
TGTGCCAGCAGCTTATGGACTAGCGGGGGTCCAGATACGCAGTATTTT
CASSLWTSGGPDTQYF
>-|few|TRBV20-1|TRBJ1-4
TGCAGTGCTAGAGATCCCTGGCAGCCTAATGAAAAACTGTTTTTT
CSARDPWQPNEKLFF
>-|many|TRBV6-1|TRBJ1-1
TGTGCCAGCATCCGACAGGATTCGGAGAACACTGAAGCTTTCTTT
CASIRQDSENTEAFF
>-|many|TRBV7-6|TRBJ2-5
TGTGCCAGCAGCTTAGCCCCGACGCGCCAGGGACAAGAGACCCAGTACTTC
CASSLAPTRQGQETQYF
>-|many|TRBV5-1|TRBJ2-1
TGCGCCAGCAGCTTGACACTCAACAATGAGCAGTTCTTC
CASSLTLNNEQFF
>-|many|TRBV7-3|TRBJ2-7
TGTGCCAGCGAACGGGACGGTAAGAGCGTCGAGCAGTACTTC
CASERDGKSVEQYF
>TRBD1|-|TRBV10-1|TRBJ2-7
TGCGCCAGCAGTGATGGGACAGGGGTTCACTACGAGCAGTACTTC
CASSDGTGVHYEQYF
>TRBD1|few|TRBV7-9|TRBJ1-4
TGTGCCAGCAGCTCCGGGACAGGGGGAACTAATGAAAAACTGTTTTTT
CASSSGTGGTNEKLFF
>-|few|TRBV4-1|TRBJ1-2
TGCGCCAGCAGCCATGAATCAGGGTATGGCTACACCTTC
CASSHESGYGYTF
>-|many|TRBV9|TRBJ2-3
TGTGCCAGCAGCGTAGAGGACTACACGGATACGCAGTATTTT
CASSVEDYTDTQYF
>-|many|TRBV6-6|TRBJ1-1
TGTGCCAGCAGTTCCTCGGTTTCTGAAGCTTTCTTT
CASSSSVSEAFF
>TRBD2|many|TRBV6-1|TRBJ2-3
TGTGCCAGCAGTGAGACTAGCGGGGGGGCAGATACGCAGTATTTT
CASSETSGGADTQYF
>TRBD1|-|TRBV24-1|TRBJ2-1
TGTGCCACCAGTGATTTTAACAGGGGCCTTGATGAGCAGTTCTTC
CATSDFNRGLDEQFF
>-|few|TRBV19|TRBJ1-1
TGTGCCAGTAGTATAGGGCCCCCGGGGACTGAAGCTTTCTTT
CASSIGPPGTEAFF
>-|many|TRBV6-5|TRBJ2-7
TGTGCCAGCAGTTACTCCTTCGGGGACTACGAGCAGTACTTC
CASSYSFGDYEQYF
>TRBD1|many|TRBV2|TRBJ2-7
TGTGCCAGCATTACCCGGGACAGCTCCTACGAGCAGTACTTC
CASITRDSSYEQYF
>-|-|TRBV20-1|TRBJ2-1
TGCAGTGCTAGAGCAGGGGGGCAGCAGTTCTTC
CSARAGGQQFF
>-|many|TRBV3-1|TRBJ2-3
TGTGCCAGCAGCCTACCCCAAGGTACGCAGTATTTT
CASSLPQGTQYF
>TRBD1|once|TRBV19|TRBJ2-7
TGTGCCAGTATCCTACGACAGGGGGCGGGGGAAAGCTACGAGCAGTACTTC
CASILRQGAGESYEQYF
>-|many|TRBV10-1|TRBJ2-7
TGCGCCAGCAGTGAGCAGGGCCACTCCTACGAGCAGTACTTC
CASSEQGHSYEQYF
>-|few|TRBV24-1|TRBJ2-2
TGTGCCACCAGTGGCGGCCCCGGGACTCGGCCCACCGGGGAGCTGTTTTTT
CATSGGPGTRPTGELFF
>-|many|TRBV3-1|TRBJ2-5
TGTGCCAGCAGCCAAGTCCCCCTCCCTGAAGAGACCCAGTACTTC
CASSQVPLPEETQYF
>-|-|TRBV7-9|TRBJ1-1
TGTGCCAGCAGCTTTTATGGGGGTTCTACTGAAGCTTTCTTT
CASSFYGGSTEAFF
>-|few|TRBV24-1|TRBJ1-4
TGTGCCACCAAGGGGATTGGGGAAAAACTGTTTTTT
CATKGIGEKLFF
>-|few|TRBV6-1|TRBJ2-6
TGTGCCAGCAGTGCCGAAGGAGGTGGGAGCTCTGGGGCCAACGTCCTGACTTTC
CASSAEGGGSSGANVLTF
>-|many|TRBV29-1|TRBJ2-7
TGCAGCGTTGAAATAGGTGTTGAGCAGTACTTC
CSVEIGVEQYF
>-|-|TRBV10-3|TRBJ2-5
TGTGCCATCGGGGGGGACAGGCAAGAGACCCAGTACTTC
CAIGGDRQETQYF
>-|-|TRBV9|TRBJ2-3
TGTGCCAGCAGCGTAGTTACTGTCACAGATACGCAGTATTTT
CASSVVTVTDTQYF
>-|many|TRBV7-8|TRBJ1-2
TGTGCCAGCACCACCCCTACCCGGCGGTCTGGCTACACCTTC
CASTTPTRRSGYTF
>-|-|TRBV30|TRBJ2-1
TGTGCCTGGAGTGTATCCCTTCTAGTCATGCCCTACAATGAGCAGTTCTTC
CAWSVSLLVMPYNEQFF
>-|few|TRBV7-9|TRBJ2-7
TGTGCCAGCAGCGAGGGTGCCGACGAGCAGTACTTC
CASSEGADEQYF
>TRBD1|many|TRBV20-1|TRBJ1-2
TGCAGTGCTAGCGACAGGGTGAGGAGTAATGGCTACACCTTC
CSASDRVRSNGYTF
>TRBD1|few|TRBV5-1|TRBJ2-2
TGCGCCAGCAGCTCGATCGGGTCGGGACAGGTGAACACCGGGGAGCTGTTTTTT
CASSSIGSGQVNTGELFF
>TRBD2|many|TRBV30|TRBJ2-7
TGTGCCTGGAGTAGCGGGAGCTCCTACGAGCAGTACTTC
CAWSSGSSYEQYF
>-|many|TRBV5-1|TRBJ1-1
TGCGCCAGCAGCCCAGAAGAGGGCAGCACTGAAGCTTTCTTT
CASSPEEGSTEAFF
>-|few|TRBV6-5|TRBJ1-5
TGTGCCAGCAGTTACAATAGGGGTGATCAGCCCCAGCATTTT
CASSYNRGDQPQHF
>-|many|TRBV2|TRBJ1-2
TGTGCCAGCAAACCTGGCCGCTCTTTCACCTTC
CASKPGRSFTF
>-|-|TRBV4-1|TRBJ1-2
TGCGCCAGCAGCCAGGTTGCACAGCCCTTAGGAGGCGGCTACACCTTC
CASSQVAQPLGGGYTF
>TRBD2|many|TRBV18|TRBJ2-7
TGTGCCAGCTCCAGGACTAGCGGGGTGAGCTCCTACGAGCAGTACTTC
CASSRTSGVSSYEQYF
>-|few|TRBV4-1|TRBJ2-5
TGCGCCAGCAGCCAACCGGGACTTCAAGAGACCCAGTACTTC
CASSQPGLQETQYF
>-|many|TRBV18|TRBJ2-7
TGTGCCAGCTCACCACGTGGACAGCTAAGCAGCGGTACCTACGAGCAGTACTTC
CASSPRGQLSSGTYEQYF
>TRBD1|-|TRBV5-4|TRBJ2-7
TGTGCCAGCAGCACCGGGACAGGGAGGTCCTACGAGCAGTACTTC
CASSTGTGRSYEQYF